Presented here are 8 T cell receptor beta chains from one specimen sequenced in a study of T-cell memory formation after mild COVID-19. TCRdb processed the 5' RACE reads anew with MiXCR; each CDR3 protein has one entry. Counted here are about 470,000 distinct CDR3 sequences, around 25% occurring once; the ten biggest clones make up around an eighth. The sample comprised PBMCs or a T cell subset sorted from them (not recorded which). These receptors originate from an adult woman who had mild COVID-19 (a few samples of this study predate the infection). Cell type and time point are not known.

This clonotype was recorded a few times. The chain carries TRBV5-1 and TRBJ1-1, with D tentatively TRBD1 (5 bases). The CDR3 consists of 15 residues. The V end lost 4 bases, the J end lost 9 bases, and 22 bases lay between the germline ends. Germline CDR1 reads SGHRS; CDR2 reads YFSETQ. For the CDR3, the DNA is TGCGCCAGCAGCGCCGGGCCGGGTTCGGGACGTCAAGCTTTCTTT. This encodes CASSAGPGSGRQAFF.

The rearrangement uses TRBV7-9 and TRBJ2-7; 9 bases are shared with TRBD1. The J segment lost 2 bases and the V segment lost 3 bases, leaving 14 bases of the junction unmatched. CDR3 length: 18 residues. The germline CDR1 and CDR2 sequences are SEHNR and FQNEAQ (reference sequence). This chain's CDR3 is CASSFHESRTGVPYEQYF. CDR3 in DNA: TGTGCCAGCAGCTTTCACGAGTCCAGGACAGGGGTTCCCTACGAGCAGTACTTC.

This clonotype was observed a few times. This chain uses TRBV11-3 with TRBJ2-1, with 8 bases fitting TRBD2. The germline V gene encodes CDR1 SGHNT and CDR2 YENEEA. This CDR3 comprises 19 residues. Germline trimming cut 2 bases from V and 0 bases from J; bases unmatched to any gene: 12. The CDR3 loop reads CASSLIWASGLSSYNEQFF. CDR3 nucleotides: TGTGCCAGCAGCTTAATCTGGGCTAGCGGGTTGAGCTCCTACAATGAGCAGTTCTTC.

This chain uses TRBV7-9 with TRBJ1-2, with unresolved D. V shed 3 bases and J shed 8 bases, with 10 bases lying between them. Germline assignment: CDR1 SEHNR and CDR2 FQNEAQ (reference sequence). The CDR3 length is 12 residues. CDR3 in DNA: TGTGCCAGCAGCTTTAATAGCGGGGGCTACACCTTC. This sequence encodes CASSFNSGGYTF.

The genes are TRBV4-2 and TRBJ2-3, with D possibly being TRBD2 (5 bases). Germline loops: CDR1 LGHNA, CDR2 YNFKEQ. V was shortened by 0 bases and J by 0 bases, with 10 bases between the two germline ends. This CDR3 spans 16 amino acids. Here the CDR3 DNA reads TGTGCCAGCAGCCAAGATCAATGGACTAGCACAGATACGCAGTATTTT. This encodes CASSQDQWTSTDTQYF.

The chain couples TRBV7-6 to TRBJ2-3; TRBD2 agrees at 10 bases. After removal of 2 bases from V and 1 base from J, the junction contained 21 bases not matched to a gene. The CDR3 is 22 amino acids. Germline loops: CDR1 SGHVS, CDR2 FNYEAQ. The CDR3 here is CASSLWGPQREGPDLGTDTQYF. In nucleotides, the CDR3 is TGTGCCAGCAGCTTATGGGGCCCCCAGCGGGAGGGCCCGGATCTTGGCACAGATACGCAGTATTTT. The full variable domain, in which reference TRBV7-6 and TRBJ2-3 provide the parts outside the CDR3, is GAGVSQSPRYKVTKRGQDVALRCDPISGHVSLYWYRQALGQGPEFLTYFNYEAQQDKSGLPNDRFSAERPEGSISTLTIQRTEQRDSAMYRCASSLWGPQREGPDLGTDTQYFGPGTRLTVL.

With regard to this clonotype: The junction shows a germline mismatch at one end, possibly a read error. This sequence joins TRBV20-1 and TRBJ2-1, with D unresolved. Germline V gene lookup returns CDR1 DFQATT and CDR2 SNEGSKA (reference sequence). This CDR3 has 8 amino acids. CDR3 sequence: CAPNEQFF. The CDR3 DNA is TGTGCCCCCAATGAGCAGTTCTTC.

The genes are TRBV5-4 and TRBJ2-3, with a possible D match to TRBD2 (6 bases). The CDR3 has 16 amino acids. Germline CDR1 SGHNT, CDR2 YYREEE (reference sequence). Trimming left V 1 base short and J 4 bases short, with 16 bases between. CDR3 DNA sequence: TGTGCCAGCAGCTTGCAAGGAATTGCGGGGTCAGATACGCAGTATTTT. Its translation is CASSLQGIAGSDTQYF.